This T cell receptor (beta chain) was documented in a study of identifying expanded T cells in peripheral blood. Germline V gene lookup returns CDR1 SGHAT and CDR2 FQNNGV. The V gene lost 3 bases and the J gene lost 0 bases, with 15 bases spanning the gap. This CDR3 comprises 17 residues. The assay was immunoSEQ multiplex PCR, and TCRdb's table has in-frame clones only and misses some. Here the sample spans around 100,000 clones, roughly 90% being singletons. No infections or other immune events were documented during collection. This clonotype was obtained from a person aged 18 to 75 in good health. Sequenced sample: blood. The chain uses TRBV11-2 and TRBJ2-4; unclear D gene. The CDR3 bases are TGTGCCAGCAGCTTCCGGTCCGGAAGTGTAGCCAAAAACATTCAGTACTTC. Translation: CASSFRSGSVAKNIQYF. The variable domain in full, with the rest retrieved from reference TRBV11-2 and TRBJ2-4, is EAGVAQSPRYKIIEKRQSVAFWCNPISGHATLYWYQQILGQGPKLLIQFQNNGVVDDSQLPKDRFSAERLKGVDSTLKIQPAKLEDSAVYLCASSFRSGSVAKNIQYFGAGTRLSVL.